The 11 T cell receptor beta chains listed next were all sequenced from one sample in a study of early T cells in non-severe SARS-CoV-2 infection. One entry per CDR3 protein results from TCRdb running MiXCR on the 5' RACE reads. The table has more than 60,000 distinct CDR3 sequences, over 4.5% seen once. Input material: whole blood. These receptor sequences come from an adult who was a healthcare worker with PCR-confirmed SARS-CoV-2 infection or an uninfected control (not recorded which).

The genes are TRBV19 and TRBJ2-3; D is uncertain. There are 12 residues in the CDR3. Deletions cut 3 bases from V and 4 bases from J, with 5 bases between. Per the germline V gene, CDR1 is LNHDA and CDR2 is SQIVND (reference sequence). CDR3 in amino acids: CASSMSADTQYF. The CDR3 coding sequence is TGTGCCAGTAGTATGTCCGCAGATACGCAGTATTTT. Combining the CDR3 with reference TRBV19 and TRBJ2-3 gives the whole variable domain DGGITQSPKYLFRKEGQNVTLSCEQNLNHDAMYWYRQDPGQGLRLIYYSQIVNDFQKGDIAEGYSVSREKKESFPLTVTSAQKNPTAFYLCASSMSADTQYFGPGTRLTVL.

This clonotype was detected a few times. The chain recombines TRBV3-1 with TRBJ2-7; 9 bases are a match to TRBD1. Trimming at V came to 4 bases and at J to 5 bases, leaving 3 bases not matched to a gene. The CDR3 is 13 amino acids. Germline CDR1 is LGHDT and CDR2 is YNNKEL (reference sequence). The CDR3 reads CASSLQGADEQYF. The DNA of the CDR3 is TGTGCCAGCAGCCTACAGGGGGCCGACGAGCAGTACTTC.

This clonotype was counted only a few times. The rearrangement joins TRBV3-1 to TRBJ2-3; D could derive from TRBD1 or TRBD2 (5 bases each). The CDR3 runs 17 residues. The germline gives CDR1 LGHDT, CDR2 YNNKEL (reference sequence). V was trimmed by 2 bases and J by 1 base, leaving 16 bases between them. CDR3 bases: TGTGCCAGCAGCCAAAAGGGACCGAGGCCCGGCACAGATACGCAGTATTTT. Its protein is CASSQKGPRPGTDTQYF.

This clonotype turned up a few times. V and J are TRBV4-2 and TRBJ2-2, with TRBD2 matching over 13 bases. CDR3 length equals 15 residues. CDR1 and CDR2 (germline): LGHNA, YNFKEQ. The ends lost 6 bases at V and 6 bases at J; junction bases unmatched: 4. The CDR3 sequence: CASRRTSGSSGELFF. DNA of the CDR3: TGTGCCAGCAGGAGGACTAGCGGGAGTTCCGGGGAGCTGTTTTTT.

This clonotype has only a few counts. The chain recombines TRBV4-2 with TRBJ1-2; D possibly corresponds to TRBD1 (5 bases). The CDR3 loop spans 14 amino acids. V was pared by 1 base and J by 8 bases, with 14 bases between. In germline, CDR1 is LGHNA, CDR2 YNFKEQ. The CDR3 loop is CASSQVGGRDGYTF. Written as DNA, the CDR3 is TGTGCCAGCAGCCAAGTGGGCGGAAGGGACGGCTACACCTTC.

This clonotype was seen repeatedly, ten times or more. The chain has TRBV19 and TRBJ1-5; 8 bases are shared with TRBD1. CDR3 size: 14 residues. Germline V gene lookup returns CDR1 LNHDA and CDR2 SQIVND (reference sequence). V shed 8 bases and J 3 bases; nucleotides not matched to a gene: 6. The CDR3 nucleotides are TGTGCCAGTGGGGGACAGGCTTTCAATCAGCCCCAGCATTTT. This gives the protein CASGGQAFNQPQHF.

The table lists this clonotype with many counts. V usage is TRBV10-3 and J usage is TRBJ2-1; TRBD1 matches 9 bases. Germline CDR1 ENHRY, CDR2 SYGVKD. Trimming cost V 8 bases and J 8 bases; bases outside gene matches: 13. CDR3 length: 15 amino acids. DNA for the CDR3: TGTGCCATCTCGGGGCGGGACAGGGTCTCGGATGAGCAGTTCTTC. This sequence encodes CAISGRDRVSDEQFF.

This clonotype showed up many times. The chain carries TRBV12-5 and TRBJ1-3; 7 bases align to TRBD1. V shed 1 base and J 0 bases; nucleotides not matched to a gene: 9. The CDR3 contains 18 residues. Germline V gene sequence: CDR1 LGHNT, CDR2 FRNRAP. The CDR3 reads CASGLGMDRTPSGNTIYF. The CDR3 nucleotides are TGTGCTAGTGGTTTGGGTATGGACAGGACCCCCTCTGGAAACACCATATATTTT.

This clonotype was detected many times. The chain links TRBV7-2 to TRBJ2-7, with TRBD2 matching 13 bases. The CDR3 consists of 15 residues. In germline, CDR1 is SGHTA, CDR2 FQGNSA. V was clipped by 4 bases and J by 2 bases; unmatched bases: 2. CDR3 protein: CASSYGLAGAYEQYF. The CDR3 DNA follows: TGTGCCAGCAGCTACGGACTAGCGGGGGCCTACGAGCAGTACTTC.

This clonotype was detected a few times. This rearrangement joins TRBV2 to TRBJ2-3; TRBD2 is a possible D gene (6 bases). CDR1 is SNHLY, CDR2 FYNNEI, per germline. This CDR3 spans 15 amino acids. Trimming removed 6 bases from V and 5 bases from J, with 18 bases in between. The CDR3 loop is CASRGGPGLEDTQYF. For the CDR3, the DNA is TGTGCCAGCAGGGGGGGTCCGGGCCTGGAAGATACGCAGTATTTT.

This clonotype was recorded at least ten times. This chain joins TRBV5-1 and TRBJ2-4; D could derive from TRBD1 or TRBD2 (5 bases each). Germline CDR1 SGHRS, CDR2 YFSETQ. This CDR3 has 13 amino acids. Trimming took 5 bases from V and 5 from J, leaving 11 bases between them. The DNA for the CDR3 is TGCGCCAGCAGGACGGGGCAGGAAAACATTCAGTACTTC. Its protein product is CASRTGQENIQYF.